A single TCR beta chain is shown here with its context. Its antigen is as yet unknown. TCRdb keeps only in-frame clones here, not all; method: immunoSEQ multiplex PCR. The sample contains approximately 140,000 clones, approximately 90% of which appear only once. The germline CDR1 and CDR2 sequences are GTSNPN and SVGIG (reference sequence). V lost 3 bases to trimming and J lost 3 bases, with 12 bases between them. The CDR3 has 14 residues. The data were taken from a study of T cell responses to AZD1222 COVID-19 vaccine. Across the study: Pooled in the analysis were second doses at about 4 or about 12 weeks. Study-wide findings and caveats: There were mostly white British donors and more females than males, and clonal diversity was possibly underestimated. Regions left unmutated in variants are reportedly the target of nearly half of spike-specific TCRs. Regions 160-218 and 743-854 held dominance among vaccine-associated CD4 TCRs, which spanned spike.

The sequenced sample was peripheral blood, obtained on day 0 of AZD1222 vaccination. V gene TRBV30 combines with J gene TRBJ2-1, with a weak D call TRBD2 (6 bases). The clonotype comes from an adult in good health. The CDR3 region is CAWRGGGNYNEQFF. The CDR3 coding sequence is TGTGCCTGGAGGGGAGGCGGGAACTACAATGAGCAGTTCTTC.